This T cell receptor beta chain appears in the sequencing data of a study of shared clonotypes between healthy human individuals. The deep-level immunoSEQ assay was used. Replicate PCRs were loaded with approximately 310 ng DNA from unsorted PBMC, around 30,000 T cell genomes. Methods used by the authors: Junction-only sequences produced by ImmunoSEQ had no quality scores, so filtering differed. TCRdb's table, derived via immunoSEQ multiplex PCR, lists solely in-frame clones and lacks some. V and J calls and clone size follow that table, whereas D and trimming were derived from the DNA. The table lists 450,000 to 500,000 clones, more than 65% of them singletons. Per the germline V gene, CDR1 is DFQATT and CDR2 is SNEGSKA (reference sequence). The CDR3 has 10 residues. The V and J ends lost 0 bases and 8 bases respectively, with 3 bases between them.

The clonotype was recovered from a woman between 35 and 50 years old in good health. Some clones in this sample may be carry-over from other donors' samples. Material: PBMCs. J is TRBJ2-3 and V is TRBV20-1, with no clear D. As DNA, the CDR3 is TGCAGTGCTAGAGACTTTACGCAGTATTTT. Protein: CSARDFTQYF.